Each of the 21 T cell receptor beta chains below was sequenced from the same sample in a study of T cells in Graves' hyperthyroidism and ophthalmopathy. Amplified regions were TCR beta CDR3 sequences from RNA transcripts. Researchers ran a first-round RT-PCR on the TCR CDR3 using the HTBI primer set. MiXCR, applied by TCRdb to the multiplex PCR reads, yields one record per CDR3 protein. The sample carries 350,000 to 400,000 distinct CDR3 sequences, roughly 13% recorded once. The sequencing input was blood. Receptors were obtained from a woman between 55 and 75 years old with Graves' hyperthyroidism.

This clonotype was seen repeatedly, ten times or more. The gene calls are TRBV2 and TRBJ2-3, with 7 bases identical to TRBD1. The CDR3 is 14 residues long. Germline V lookup: CDR1 SNHLY, CDR2 FYNNEI. V shed 6 bases and J 3 bases; nucleotides not matched to a gene: 6. DNA of the CDR3: TGTGCCAGCAGCAGGACAGGCCCAACAGATACGCAGTATTTT. Protein: CASSRTGPTDTQYF.

At least ten counts were recorded for this clonotype. This rearrangement joins TRBV2 to TRBJ1-5, with D perhaps TRBD1 (6 bases). V shed 2 bases and J shed 1 base, with 6 bases lying between them. CDR1 SNHLY and CDR2 FYNNEI come from the germline V gene. The CDR3 length is 14 residues. CDR3 bases: TGTGCCAGCAGTGAACAGGGGAGCAATCAGCCCCAGCATTTT. Residues: CASSEQGSNQPQHF.

The sample holds many counts of this clonotype. The rearrangement links TRBV3-1 to TRBJ1-3; no definite D call. Germline loops: CDR1 LGHDT, CDR2 YNNKEL (reference sequence). V lost 3 bases and J 1 base, leaving 4 bases between the germline ends. The length of the CDR3 is 13 residues. CDR3 DNA sequence: TGTGCCAGCAGCCAGTCTTCTGGAAACACCATATATTTT. Translated: CASSQSSGNTIYF.

The genes are TRBV24-1 and TRBJ2-7, with D perhaps given as TRBD1 or TRBD2 (5 bases each). CDR1 and CDR2 (germline): KGHDR, SFDVKD. Trimming took off 2 bases at V and 7 bases at J, with 5 bases between the two ends. The CDR3 loop spans 11 amino acids. The CDR3: CATSDWGEQYF. In nucleotides, the CDR3 is TGTGCCACCAGTGATTGGGGGGAGCAGTACTTC.

This clonotype came up many times. The rearrangement links TRBV12-3 or TRBV12-4 to TRBJ2-3; 10 bases agree with TRBD2. V shed 6 bases, J shed 4 bases, and the junction held 10 bases outside the gene matches. The CDR3 runs to 16 residues. This CDR3 reads CASSSLLAGASDTQYF. CDR3 DNA: TGTGCCAGCAGCTCACTTCTAGCGGGAGCCTCAGATACGCAGTATTTT.

In this sample, this clonotype turned up many times. The J gene is TRBJ1-1, the V gene TRBV3-1, with D perhaps matching TRBD1 (5 bases). V was cut by 1 base and J by 7 bases, with 16 bases left in between. CDR3 size: 15 residues. Per germline, CDR1 LGHDT and CDR2 YNNKEL (reference sequence). This chain's CDR3 is CASSQVGGAEGEAFF. The CDR3 nucleotides read TGTGCCAGCAGCCAAGTTGGAGGGGCAGAGGGTGAAGCTTTCTTT.

This clonotype was seen repeatedly, ten times or more. The rearrangement uses TRBV6-6 and TRBJ2-3; 15 nucleotides match TRBD2. V trimming: 0 bases; J trimming: 6 bases; junction bases outside the gene matches: 7. The CDR3 consists of 18 residues. Germline V lookup: CDR1 MNHNY, CDR2 SVGAGI (reference sequence). CDR3 DNA: TGTGCCAGCAGTTACTCGTACTCGGGACTAGCGGGGGGTGATACGCAGTATTTT. Translation: CASSYSYSGLAGGDTQYF.

This clonotype was counted at least ten times. The CDR3 reads CASTLRTNTEAFF. The CDR3 nucleotides are TGTGCCAGCACCCTACGGACGAACACTGAAGCTTTCTTT. The V call is TRBV12-3 or TRBV12-4, the J call TRBJ1-1; no firm D call. The V end lost 7 bases, the J end lost 1 base, and 10 bases lay between the germline ends. The CDR3 sequence is 13 residues long.

This clonotype was seen repeatedly, ten times or more. V usage is TRBV6-5 and J usage is TRBJ1-5; D is ambiguous. V was shortened by 2 bases and J by 3 bases, with 8 bases between the two germline ends. Germline V lookup: CDR1 MNHEY, CDR2 SVGAGI. The CDR3 loop spans 14 amino acids. CDR3 amino acids: CASSYDGNNQPQHF. DNA of the CDR3: TGTGCCAGCAGTTACGACGGCAACAATCAGCCCCAGCATTTT.

This chain joins TRBV19 and TRBJ1-2; maybe TRBD1 (6 bases). This CDR3 is built from 15 residues. The V gene's germline CDR1 is LNHDA and CDR2 SQIVND (reference sequence). Deletions cut 8 bases from V and 0 bases from J, with 16 bases between. CDR3 amino acids: CASDAGAPPNYGYTF. The CDR3 DNA reads as TGTGCCAGTGACGCGGGGGCCCCACCTAACTATGGCTACACCTTC.

This clonotype was counted once. This sequence joins TRBV12-3 or TRBV12-4 and TRBJ2-1, with D perhaps matching TRBD2 (5 bases). CDR3 size: 14 residues. V was trimmed by 2 bases and J by 5 bases, leaving 10 bases between them. CDR3: CASSLNRRDNEQFF. CDR3 sequence (DNA): TGTGCCAGCAGTTTAAATAGGCGGGACAATGAGCAGTTCTTC.

This clonotype was observed at least ten times. The chain couples TRBV29-1 to TRBJ1-1; D call uncertain. The V end was cut by 7 bases, the J end by 8 bases, with 20 bases between. The CDR3 runs to 13 residues. Per germline, CDR1 SQVTM and CDR2 ANQGSEA. CDR3 DNA sequence: TGCAGCGCTCCCTTGAGAGGCGTTGGGGAAGCTTTCTTT. Protein: CSAPLRGVGEAFF.

This chain connects TRBV20-1 to TRBJ1-5; D perhaps matches TRBD1 (5 bases). Trimming removed 5 bases at V and 1 base at J, with 18 bases between. The CDR3 is 16 residues long. Germline V gene data show CDR1 as DFQATT and CDR2 as SNEGSKA (reference sequence). The CDR3, as DNA: TGCAGTGCTCAGACCGGGGGGACTTTGAGCAATCAGCCCCAGCATTTT. It yields the protein CSAQTGGTLSNQPQHF.

The gene calls are TRBV11-1 and TRBJ2-2, with TRBD2 matching over 8 bases. Trimming took 6 bases from V and 6 from J; bases not matched to a gene: 27. CDR1 is SGHAT and CDR2 is FQDESV in the germline V gene (reference sequence). This CDR3 is 21 amino acids long. The CDR3 DNA is TGTGCCAGCAGTTTACGTCCGCTAGTGTTGGGAGCGGGAGTATTTGCCGGGGAGCTGTTTTTT. Protein: CASSLRPLVLGAGVFAGELFF.

This clonotype has at least ten counts. The V gene is TRBV11-3, the J gene TRBJ2-1; D ambiguous. V was cut by 5 bases and J by 10 bases, with 15 bases left in between. Germline V gene data show CDR1 as SGHNT and CDR2 as YENEEA. CDR3 length equals 13 residues. The CDR3 protein is CASSLRVLGEQFF. The CDR3 DNA follows: TGTGCCAGCAGCCTAAGGGTCCTGGGGGAGCAGTTCTTC.

This clonotype came up a few times. V and J are TRBV27 and TRBJ1-6; possible D gene TRBD1, 6 bases. The CDR3 has 14 residues. The V gene's germline CDR1 is MNHEY and CDR2 SMNVEV (reference sequence). V lost 4 bases to trimming and J lost 7 bases, with 11 bases between them. The CDR3 is CASSYPDRNSPLHF. The CDR3 DNA is TGTGCCAGCAGTTACCCCGACAGGAATTCACCCCTCCACTTT.

This clonotype was detected only a few times. DNA of the CDR3: TGTGCCAGCAGCCAAGACCTCCCCTACGAGCAGTACTTC. This gives the protein CASSQDLPYEQYF. The rearrangement links TRBV4-2 to TRBJ2-7; no reliable D call. Germline V gene lookup returns CDR1 LGHNA and CDR2 YNFKEQ. Deletions cut 0 bases from V and 2 bases from J, with 5 bases between. The CDR3 is 13 amino acids.

Only a few counts were recorded for this clonotype. This chain connects TRBV7-3 to TRBJ1-1; possible D gene TRBD1, 5 bases. CDR3 length: 16 amino acids. Trimming pared 4 bases from V and 3 bases from J, leaving 18 bases between. CDR1 is SGHTA, CDR2 FQGTGA, per germline. CDR3 in amino acids: CASSYTSRVMDTEAFF. In DNA form, the CDR3 reads TGTGCCAGCAGCTATACATCCAGGGTTATGGACACTGAAGCTTTCTTT.

In its sample, this clonotype was seen many times. The rearrangement joins TRBV20-1 to TRBJ1-4; 7 positions match TRBD1. V lost 4 bases to trimming and J lost 4 bases; unmatched junction nucleotides: 3. Looked up from germline, CDR1 is DFQATT and CDR2 is SNEGSKA (reference sequence). The CDR3 is 13 amino acids. The DNA for the CDR3 is TGCAGTGCTATCCGGGACAGTAATGAAAAACTGTTTTTT. Its translation: CSAIRDSNEKLFF.

The chain couples TRBV11-3 to TRBJ2-1; 11 bases agree with TRBD2. Per germline, CDR1 SGHNT and CDR2 YENEEA. The CDR3 totals 16 residues. J gave up 7 bases and V 5 bases, and 10 bases lay outside the gene matches. CDR3 coding DNA: TGTGCCAGCAGCCTGGGCGGAACTAGCGGGAGTAATGAGCAGTTCTTC. Translated: CASSLGGTSGSNEQFF.

This clonotype occurred many times. The chain has TRBV7-8 and TRBJ2-3; the match to TRBD1 covers 8 bases. V shed 0 bases and J 6 bases; nucleotides not matched to a gene: 14. The germline CDR1 and CDR2 sequences are SGHVS and FQNEAQ. The length of the CDR3 is 18 residues. The CDR3 nucleotides are TGTGCCAGCAGCTTAGCTGGCAGGGGGCGCGGTTATTCGGATACGCAGTATTTT. Translating gives CASSLAGRGRGYSDTQYF.